The clone carrying this T cell receptor beta chain was picked up one time. Antigen specificity is unknown. One junction end disagrees with the germline gene, perhaps due to a read error. The second PCR ran about 6 to 12 cycles with a sample-barcoded 5' primer and J-beta primers. MiXCR, applied by TCRdb to the 5' RACE reads, yields one record per CDR3 protein. This sample has nearly 1 million distinct CDR3 sequences, with roughly 51% found just once. Germline CDR1 is SGHRS and CDR2 is YFSETQ. The CDR3 has 15 amino acids. Collection of roughly 9.6 milliliters of peripheral blood was performed for each donor. This sample is part of a study of blood T cells in healthy people across ages. Study at large: Per two T cells, about one barcoded beta molecule was captured through template switching.

Findings of the study overall: Lack of knowledge of donor CMV status possibly confounded expanded clonotype changes.

This TCR came from a woman aged 60-70 years in good health. Sequencing input: blood. The V and J genes are TRBV5-1 and TRBJ2-1; D tentatively fits TRBD1 or TRBD2 (7 bases each). CDR3 in DNA: TGCGCCAGCAGCTTTACAGGGGAGGGTTACAAGGAGCAGTTCTTC. Encoded protein: CASSFTGEGYKEQFF.